Presented here are 12 T cell receptor beta chains from one specimen sequenced in a study of blood T cell repertoires in COVID-19. Only in-frame clones appear in the TCRdb table, and some are missing; sequencing was by immunoSEQ multiplex PCR. This sample carries 35,000 to 50,000 clones, around 85% of them seen once, and the ten largest clones take 10% to 15%. The sequenced material came from peripheral blood. These receptors all stem from a human donor in a cohort sampled during active COVID-19.

CDR3 region: CASSPGSLGEQYF. CDR3 nucleotide sequence: TGTGCCAGCAGCCCCGGGTCGCTTGGCGAGCAGTACTTC. The chain couples TRBV7-2 to TRBJ2-7; D not certain. This CDR3 has 13 residues. Germline loops: CDR1 SGHTA, CDR2 FQGNSA. Deletions cut 5 bases from V and 6 bases from J, with 14 bases between.

The chain combines TRBV4-2 with TRBJ1-2; 10 bases align to TRBD1. This CDR3 contains 15 residues. Germline V CDR1 and CDR2: LGHNA, YNFKEQ. V lost 0 bases, J lost 9 bases, and 7 bases stayed unmatched. CDR3 sequence: CASSQDKTGGESYTF. CDR3 coding DNA: TGTGCCAGCAGCCAAGATAAGACAGGGGGCGAGAGCTACACCTTC.

The V call is TRBV7-3, the J call TRBJ1-1; the match to TRBD1 covers 9 bases. The CDR3 is 13 amino acids. Per germline, CDR1 SGHTA and CDR2 FQGTGA. With 5 bases clipped from V and 7 bases from J, the junction kept 5 bases outside the gene matches. CDR3 region: CASSPTGQGEAFF. The CDR3 nucleotides read TGTGCCAGCAGCCCCACGGGACAGGGTGAAGCTTTCTTT.

This clone was counted a single time. The genes are TRBV2 and TRBJ1-6; 8 nucleotides align to TRBD1. This CDR3 has 15 amino acids. Germline CDR1 reads SNHLY; CDR2 reads FYNNEI. J was trimmed by 8 bases and V by 5 bases; bases with no gene match: 8. This CDR3 is CASSRPGQVDSPLHF. The CDR3 DNA sequence: TGTGCCAGCAGTCGACCGGGACAGGTAGATTCACCCCTCCACTTT.

This clone was counted between two and nine times. The J gene is TRBJ2-5, the V gene TRBV24-1; a possible D gene is TRBD1 (5 bases). The CDR3 totals 12 residues. Trimming left V 5 bases short and J 5 bases short, with 8 bases between. CDR1 is KGHDR, CDR2 SFDVKD, per germline. The CDR3 nucleotides are TGTGCCACCAGTGCCCCAGGGGAGACCCAGTACTTC. This codes for CATSAPGETQYF.

This clone was counted a few times. The identical CDR3 is also encoded by other nucleotide sequences in the sample. The chain combines TRBV18 with TRBJ2-2; 9 bases are a match to TRBD2. The germline V gene has CDR1 KGHSH and CDR2 LQKENI. The CDR3 extends over 19 amino acids. V trimming: 1 base; J trimming: 0 bases; junction bases outside the gene matches: 9. The CDR3 region has the DNA TGTGCCAGCTCACCACTTCTGCGGCGGGGGGGGCCGAACACCGGGGAGCTGTTTTTT. Amino acid sequence: CASSPLLRRGGPNTGELFF. Variable domain in full (rest from reference TRBV18 and TRBJ2-2): NAGVMQNPRHLVRRRGQEARLRCSPMKGHSHVYWYRQLPEEGLKFMVYLQKENIIDESGMPKERFSAEFPKEGPSILRIQQVVRGDSAAYFCASSPLLRRGGPNTGELFFGEGSRLTVL.

The CDR3 bases are TGTGCCAGCAGCTTAGAGGACAGCGTGAACACTGAAGCTTTCTTT. Residues: CASSLEDSVNTEAFF. The gene calls are TRBV7-9 and TRBJ1-1; possible D gene TRBD1, 6 bases. The CDR3 runs to 15 residues. Germline CDR1 SEHNR, CDR2 FQNEAQ (reference sequence). V was cut by 1 base and J by 0 bases, with 9 bases left in between.

V usage is TRBV2 and J usage is TRBJ2-7, with TRBD1 matching 9 bases. V dropped 2 bases and J dropped 2; count of bases not matched to a gene: 4. CDR1 and CDR2 from the germline V gene are SNHLY and FYNNEI. CDR3 length: 15 amino acids. The CDR3 DNA is TGTGCCAGCAGTGAATGGGACAGGGCTACCTACGAGCAGTACTTC. Residues: CASSEWDRATYEQYF.

The rearrangement uses TRBV6-5 and TRBJ1-2; TRBD1 agrees at 9 bases. With 6 bases clipped from V and 6 bases from J, the junction kept 5 bases outside the gene matches. Germline CDR1 is MNHEY and CDR2 is SVGAGI. The CDR3 consists of 13 residues. The CDR3 loop is CASRRRDRDGYTF. CDR3 bases: TGTGCCAGCAGGCGCCGGGACAGGGATGGCTACACCTTC.

This sequence joins TRBV28 and TRBJ2-5, with D possibly TRBD1 on 5 matching bases. The CDR3 covers 14 residues. Trimming shortened V by 4 bases and J by 3 bases, and 12 bases separated the two germline ends. From germline, CDR1 is MDHEN and CDR2 SYDVKM. In DNA, the CDR3 is TGTGCCAGCAGTTCACAGGCGGTGAAAGAGACCCAGTACTTC. This codes for CASSSQAVKETQYF.

The chain recombines TRBV27 with TRBJ2-1, with TRBD2 matching over 11 bases. Per germline, CDR1 MNHEY and CDR2 SMNVEV (reference sequence). J gave up 6 bases and V 5 bases, and 6 bases lay outside the gene matches. The CDR3 extends over 15 amino acids. The CDR3 region is CASSLTSGGFNEQFF. In nucleotides, the CDR3 is TGTGCCAGCAGTCTTACTAGCGGGGGCTTCAATGAGCAGTTCTTC.

As DNA, the CDR3 is TGTGCCACCACCGGGGACAGCCCGAACCTCCACTTT. This sequence encodes CATTGDSPNLHF. This chain connects TRBV11-2 to TRBJ1-6; 7 nucleotides align to TRBD1. The J segment lost 15 bases and the V segment lost 10 bases, leaving 12 bases of the junction unmatched. There are 12 residues in the CDR3. Germline V CDR1 and CDR2: SGHAT, FQNNGV.